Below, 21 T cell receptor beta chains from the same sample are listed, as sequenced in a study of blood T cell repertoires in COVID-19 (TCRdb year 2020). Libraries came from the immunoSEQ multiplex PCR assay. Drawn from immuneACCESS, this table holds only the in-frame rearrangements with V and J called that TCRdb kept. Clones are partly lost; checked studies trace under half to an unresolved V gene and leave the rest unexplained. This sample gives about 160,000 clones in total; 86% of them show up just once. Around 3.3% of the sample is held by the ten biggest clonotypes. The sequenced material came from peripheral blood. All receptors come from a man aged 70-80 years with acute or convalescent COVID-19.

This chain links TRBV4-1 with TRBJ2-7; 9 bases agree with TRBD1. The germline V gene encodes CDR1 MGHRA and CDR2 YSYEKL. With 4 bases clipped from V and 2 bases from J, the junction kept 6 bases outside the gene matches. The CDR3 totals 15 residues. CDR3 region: CASSPGQGKTYEQYF. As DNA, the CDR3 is TGCGCCAGCAGCCCGGGACAGGGAAAAACCTACGAGCAGTACTTC.

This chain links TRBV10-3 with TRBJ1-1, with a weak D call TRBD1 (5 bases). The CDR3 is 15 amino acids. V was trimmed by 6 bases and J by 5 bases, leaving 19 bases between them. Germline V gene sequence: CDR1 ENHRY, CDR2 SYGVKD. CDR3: CAIRDTDARETEAFF. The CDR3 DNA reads TGTGCCATCAGGGACACCGATGCGAGAGAAACTGAAGCTTTCTTT.

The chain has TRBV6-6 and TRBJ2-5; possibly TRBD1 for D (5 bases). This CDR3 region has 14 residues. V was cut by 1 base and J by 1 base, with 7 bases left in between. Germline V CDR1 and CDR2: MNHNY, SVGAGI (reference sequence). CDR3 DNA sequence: TGTGCCAGCAGTTACTTGACAGCCCAAGAGACCCAGTACTTC. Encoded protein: CASSYLTAQETQYF.

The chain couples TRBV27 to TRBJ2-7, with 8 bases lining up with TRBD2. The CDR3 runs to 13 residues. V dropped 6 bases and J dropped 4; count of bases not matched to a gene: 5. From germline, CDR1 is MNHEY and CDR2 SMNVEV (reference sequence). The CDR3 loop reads CASRPTSGYEQYF. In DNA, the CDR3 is TGTGCCAGCAGACCCACTAGCGGATACGAGCAGTACTTC.

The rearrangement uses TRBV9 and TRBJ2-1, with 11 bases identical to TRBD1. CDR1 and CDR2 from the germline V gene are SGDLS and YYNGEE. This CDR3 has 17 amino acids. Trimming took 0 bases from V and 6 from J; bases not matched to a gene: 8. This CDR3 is CASSVDSGQGALNEQFF. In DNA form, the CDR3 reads TGTGCCAGCAGCGTAGATTCAGGACAGGGGGCTCTCAATGAGCAGTTCTTC.

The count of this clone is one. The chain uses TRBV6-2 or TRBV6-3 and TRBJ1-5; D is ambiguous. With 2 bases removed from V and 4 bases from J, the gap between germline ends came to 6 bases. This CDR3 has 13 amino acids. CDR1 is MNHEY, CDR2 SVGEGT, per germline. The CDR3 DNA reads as TGTGCCAGCAGTTACAGCTATAATCAGCCCCAGCATTTT. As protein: CASSYSYNQPQHF.

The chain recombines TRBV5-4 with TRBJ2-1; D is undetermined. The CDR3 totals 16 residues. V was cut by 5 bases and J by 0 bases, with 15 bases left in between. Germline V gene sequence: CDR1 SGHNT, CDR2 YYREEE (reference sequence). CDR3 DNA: TGTGCCAGCAGACCGGAGCCTATAGACTCCTACAATGAGCAGTTCTTC. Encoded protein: CASRPEPIDSYNEQFF.

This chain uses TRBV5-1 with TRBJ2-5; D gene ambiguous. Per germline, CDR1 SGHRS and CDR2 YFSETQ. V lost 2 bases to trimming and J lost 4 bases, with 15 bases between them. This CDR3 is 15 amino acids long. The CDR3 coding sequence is TGCGCCAGCAGCTTATGGTCCCTCGAGCTAGAGACCCAGTACTTC. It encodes CASSLWSLELETQYF.

DNA for the CDR3: TGTGCCAGCAGCACGGGACTAGCGAGTTACAATGAGCAGTTCTTC. This sequence encodes CASSTGLASYNEQFF. The chain is built from TRBV9 and TRBJ2-1; TRBD2 aligns across 10 bases. The trim removed 4 bases at V and 4 bases at J, leaving 5 bases unmatched. CDR1 SGDLS and CDR2 YYNGEE come from the germline V gene. The CDR3 runs to 15 residues.

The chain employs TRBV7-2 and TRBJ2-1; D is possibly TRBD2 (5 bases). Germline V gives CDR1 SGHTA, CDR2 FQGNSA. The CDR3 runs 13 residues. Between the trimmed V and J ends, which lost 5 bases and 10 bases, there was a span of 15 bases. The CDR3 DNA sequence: TGTGCCAGCAGCCCTACGGTCGGGAAGGAGCAGTTCTTC. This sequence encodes CASSPTVGKEQFF.

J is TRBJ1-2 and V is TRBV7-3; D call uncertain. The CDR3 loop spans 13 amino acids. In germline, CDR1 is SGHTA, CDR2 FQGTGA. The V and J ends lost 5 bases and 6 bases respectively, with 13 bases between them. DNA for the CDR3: TGTGCCAGCAGCCCCGGGAGGGAACATGGCTACACCTTC. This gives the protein CASSPGREHGYTF. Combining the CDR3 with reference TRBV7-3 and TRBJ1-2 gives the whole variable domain GAGVSQTPSNKVTEKGKYVELRCDPISGHTALYWYRQSLGQGPEFLIYFQGTGAADDSGLPNDRFFAVRPEGSVSTLKIQRTERGDSAVYLCASSPGREHGYTFGSGTRLTVV.

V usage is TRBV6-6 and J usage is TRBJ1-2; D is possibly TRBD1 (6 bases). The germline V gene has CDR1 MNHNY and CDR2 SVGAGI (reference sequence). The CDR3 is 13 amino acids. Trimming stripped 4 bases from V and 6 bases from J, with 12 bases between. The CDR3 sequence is CASSFPGTNGYTF. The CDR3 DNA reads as TGTGCCAGCAGTTTCCCCGGGACAAATGGCTACACCTTC.

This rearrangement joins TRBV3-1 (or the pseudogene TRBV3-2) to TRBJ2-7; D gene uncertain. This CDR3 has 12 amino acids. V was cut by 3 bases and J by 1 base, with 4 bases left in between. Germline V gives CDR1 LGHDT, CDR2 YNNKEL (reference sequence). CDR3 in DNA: TGTGCCAGCAGCCAGAGTTCCTACGAGCAGTACTTC. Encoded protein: CASSQSSYEQYF.

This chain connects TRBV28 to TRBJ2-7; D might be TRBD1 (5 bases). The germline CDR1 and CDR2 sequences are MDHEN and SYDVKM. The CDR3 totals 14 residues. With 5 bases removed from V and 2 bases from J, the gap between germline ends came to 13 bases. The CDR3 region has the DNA TGTGCCAGCAGTCCTCCAGGGTCGACCTACGAGCAGTACTTC. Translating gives CASSPPGSTYEQYF. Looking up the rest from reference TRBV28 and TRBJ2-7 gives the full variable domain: DVKVTQSSRYLVKRTGEKVFLECVQDMDHENMFWYRQDPGLGLRLIYFSYDVKMKEKGDIPEGYSVSREKKERFSLILESASTNQTSMYLCASSPPGSTYEQYFGPGTRLTVT.

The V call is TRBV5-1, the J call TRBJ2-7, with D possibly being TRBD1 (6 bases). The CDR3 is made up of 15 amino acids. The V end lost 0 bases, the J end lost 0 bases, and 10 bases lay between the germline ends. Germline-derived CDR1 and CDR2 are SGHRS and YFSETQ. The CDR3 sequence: CASSLVDSSSYEQYF. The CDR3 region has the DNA TGCGCCAGCAGCTTGGTGGACAGCAGCTCCTACGAGCAGTACTTC.

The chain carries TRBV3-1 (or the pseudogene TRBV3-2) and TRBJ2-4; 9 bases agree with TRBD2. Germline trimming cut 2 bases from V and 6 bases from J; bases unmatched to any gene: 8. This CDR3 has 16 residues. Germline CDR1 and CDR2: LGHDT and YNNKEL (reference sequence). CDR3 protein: CASSQYSGRTGNIQYF. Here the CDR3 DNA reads TGTGCCAGCAGCCAATACAGCGGGAGGACCGGAAACATTCAGTACTTC.

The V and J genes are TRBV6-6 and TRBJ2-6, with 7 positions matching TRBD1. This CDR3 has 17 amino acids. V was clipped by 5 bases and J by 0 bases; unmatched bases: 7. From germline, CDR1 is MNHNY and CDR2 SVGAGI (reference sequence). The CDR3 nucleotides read TGTGCCAGCAGTCAGGGACAGCCTCTCTCTGGGGCCAACGTCCTGACTTTC. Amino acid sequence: CASSQGQPLSGANVLTF.

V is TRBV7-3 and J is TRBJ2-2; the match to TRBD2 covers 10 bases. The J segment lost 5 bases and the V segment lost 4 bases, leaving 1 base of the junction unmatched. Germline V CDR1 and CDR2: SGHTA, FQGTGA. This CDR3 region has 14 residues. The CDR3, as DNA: TGTGCCAGCAGCTGGACTAGCGGAACCGGGGAGCTGTTTTTT. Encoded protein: CASSWTSGTGELFF.

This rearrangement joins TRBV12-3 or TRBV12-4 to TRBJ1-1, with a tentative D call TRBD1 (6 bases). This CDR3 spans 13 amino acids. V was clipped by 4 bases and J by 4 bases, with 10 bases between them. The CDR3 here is CASSWQGITEAFF. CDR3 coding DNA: TGTGCCAGCAGTTGGCAGGGGATCACTGAAGCTTTCTTT.

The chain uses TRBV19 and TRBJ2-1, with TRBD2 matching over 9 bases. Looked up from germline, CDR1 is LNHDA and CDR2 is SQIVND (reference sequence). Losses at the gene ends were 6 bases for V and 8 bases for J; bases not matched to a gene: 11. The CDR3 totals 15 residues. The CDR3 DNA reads TGTGCCAGTAGGTTTAGCGGGAGATGGGGTGATGAGCAGTTCTTC. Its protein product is CASRFSGRWGDEQFF.

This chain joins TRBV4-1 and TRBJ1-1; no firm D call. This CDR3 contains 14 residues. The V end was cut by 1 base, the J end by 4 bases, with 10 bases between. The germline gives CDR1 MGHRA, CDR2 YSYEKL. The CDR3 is CASSQAGSRTEAFF. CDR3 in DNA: TGCGCCAGCAGCCAAGCCGGGTCTCGCACTGAAGCTTTCTTT.